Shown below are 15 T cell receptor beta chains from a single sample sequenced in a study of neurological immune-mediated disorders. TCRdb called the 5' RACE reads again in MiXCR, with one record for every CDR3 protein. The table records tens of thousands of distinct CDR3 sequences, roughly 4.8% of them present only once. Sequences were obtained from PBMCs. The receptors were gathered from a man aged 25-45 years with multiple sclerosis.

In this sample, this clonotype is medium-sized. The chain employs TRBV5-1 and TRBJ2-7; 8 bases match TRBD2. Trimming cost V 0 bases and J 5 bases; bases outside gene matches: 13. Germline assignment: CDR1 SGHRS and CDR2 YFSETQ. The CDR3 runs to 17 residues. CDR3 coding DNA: TGCGCCAGCAGCTTGGGACGTACTAGCGGCGGGCCGGACGAGCAGTACGTC. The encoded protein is CASSLGRTSGGPDEQYV.

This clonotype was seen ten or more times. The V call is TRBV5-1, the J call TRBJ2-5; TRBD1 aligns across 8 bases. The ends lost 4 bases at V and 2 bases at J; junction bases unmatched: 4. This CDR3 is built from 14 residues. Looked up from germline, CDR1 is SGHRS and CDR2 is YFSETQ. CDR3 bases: TGCGCCAGCAGCCCTGGGACAGGACAAGAGACCCAGTACTTC. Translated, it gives CASSPGTGQETQYF.

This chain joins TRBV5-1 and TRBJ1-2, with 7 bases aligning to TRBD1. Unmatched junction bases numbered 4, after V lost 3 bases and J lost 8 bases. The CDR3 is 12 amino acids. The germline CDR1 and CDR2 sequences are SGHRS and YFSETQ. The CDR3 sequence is CASSSRGDGYTF. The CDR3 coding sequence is TGCGCCAGCAGCTCCAGGGGGGACGGCTACACCTTC.

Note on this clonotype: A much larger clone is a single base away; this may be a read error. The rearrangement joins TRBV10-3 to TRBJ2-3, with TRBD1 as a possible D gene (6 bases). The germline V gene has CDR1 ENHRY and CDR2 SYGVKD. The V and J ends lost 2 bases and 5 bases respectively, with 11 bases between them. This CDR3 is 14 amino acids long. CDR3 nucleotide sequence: TGTGCCATCAGTGAGGAAGGGGGAGTAGATACGCAGTATTTT. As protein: CAISEEGGVDTQYF.

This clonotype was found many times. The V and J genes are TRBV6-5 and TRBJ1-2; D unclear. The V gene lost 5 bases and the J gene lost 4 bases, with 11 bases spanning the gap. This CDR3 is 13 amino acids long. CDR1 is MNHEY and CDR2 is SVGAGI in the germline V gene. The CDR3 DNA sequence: TGTGCCAGCAGTCCACAGAGCTTCTATGGCTACACCTTC. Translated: CASSPQSFYGYTF.

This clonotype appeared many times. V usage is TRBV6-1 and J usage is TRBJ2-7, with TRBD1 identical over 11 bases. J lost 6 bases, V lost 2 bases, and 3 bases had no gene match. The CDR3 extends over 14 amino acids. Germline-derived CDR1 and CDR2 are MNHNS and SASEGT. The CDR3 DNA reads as TGTGCCAGCAGTGAAAGGACAGGGGGCGCCGAGCAGTACGTC. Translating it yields CASSERTGGAEQYV.

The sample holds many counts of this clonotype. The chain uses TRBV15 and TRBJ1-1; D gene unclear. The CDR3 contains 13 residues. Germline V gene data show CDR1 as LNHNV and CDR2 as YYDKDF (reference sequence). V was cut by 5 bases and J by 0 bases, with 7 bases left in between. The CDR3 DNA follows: TGTGCCACCAGCCCCAGACTGAACACTGAAGCTTTCTTT. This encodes CATSPRLNTEAFF.

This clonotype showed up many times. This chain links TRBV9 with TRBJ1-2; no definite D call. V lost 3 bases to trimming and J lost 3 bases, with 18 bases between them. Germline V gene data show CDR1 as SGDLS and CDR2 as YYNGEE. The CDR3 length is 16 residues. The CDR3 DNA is TGTGCCAGCAGCGCCTCCCAGGCGACCTCCTACTATGGCTACACCTTC. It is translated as CASSASQATSYYGYTF.

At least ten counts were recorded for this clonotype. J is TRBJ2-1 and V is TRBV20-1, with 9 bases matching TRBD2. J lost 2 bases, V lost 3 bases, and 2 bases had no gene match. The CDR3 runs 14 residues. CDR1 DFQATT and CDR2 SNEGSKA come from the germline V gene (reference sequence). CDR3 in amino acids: CSARRGGPYNEQFF. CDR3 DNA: TGCAGTGCTAGGCGGGGGGGACCCTACAATGAGCAGTTCTTC.

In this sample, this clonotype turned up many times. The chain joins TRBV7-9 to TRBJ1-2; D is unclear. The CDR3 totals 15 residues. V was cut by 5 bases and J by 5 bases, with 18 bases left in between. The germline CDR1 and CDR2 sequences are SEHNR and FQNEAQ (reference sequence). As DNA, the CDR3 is TGTGCCAGCAGCCTAGGGCGCGGCCCGGGGTATGGCTACACCTTC. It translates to CASSLGRGPGYGYTF.

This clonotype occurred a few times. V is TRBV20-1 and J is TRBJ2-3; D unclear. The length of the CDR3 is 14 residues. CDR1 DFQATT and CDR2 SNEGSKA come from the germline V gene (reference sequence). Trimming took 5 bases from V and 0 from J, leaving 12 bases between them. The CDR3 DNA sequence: TGCAGTGCTTATGTACGACCTAGCACAGATACGCAGTATTTT. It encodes CSAYVRPSTDTQYF.

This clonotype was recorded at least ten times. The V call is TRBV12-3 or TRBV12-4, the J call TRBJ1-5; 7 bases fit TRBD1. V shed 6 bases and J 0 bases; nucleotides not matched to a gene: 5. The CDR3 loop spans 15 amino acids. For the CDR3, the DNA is TGTGCCAGCAGGGGACAGACAAATAGCAATCAGCCCCAGCATTTT. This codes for CASRGQTNSNQPQHF.

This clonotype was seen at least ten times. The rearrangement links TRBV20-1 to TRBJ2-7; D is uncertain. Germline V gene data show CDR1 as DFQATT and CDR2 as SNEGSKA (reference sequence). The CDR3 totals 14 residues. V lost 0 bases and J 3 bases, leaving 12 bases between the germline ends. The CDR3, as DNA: TGCAGTGCTAGAGATCTGGTCACTAACTACGAGCAGTACTTC. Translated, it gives CSARDLVTNYEQYF.

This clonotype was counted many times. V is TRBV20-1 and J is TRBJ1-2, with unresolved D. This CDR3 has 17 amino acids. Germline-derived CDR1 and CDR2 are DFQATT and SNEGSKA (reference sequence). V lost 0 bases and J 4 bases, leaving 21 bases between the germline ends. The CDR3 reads CSARDGGAPGTFYGYTF. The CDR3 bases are TGCAGTGCTAGAGATGGCGGCGCCCCAGGCACCTTCTATGGCTACACCTTC.

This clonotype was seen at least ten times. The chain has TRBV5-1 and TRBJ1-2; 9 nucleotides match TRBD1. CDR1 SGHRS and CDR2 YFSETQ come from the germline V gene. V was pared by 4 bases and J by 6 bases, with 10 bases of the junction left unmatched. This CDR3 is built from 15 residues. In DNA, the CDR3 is TGCGCCAGCAGCCCGGTGGGACAGGGTAGCGATGGCTACACCTTC. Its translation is CASSPVGQGSDGYTF.